This TCR beta chain was recovered during a study of CD8+CD57+ T cells in acquired aplastic anemia listed by TCRdb under 2018. Some background on the complete study: On average, sorted CD4+ and CD8+ cells yielded around 3.4 ug of extracted DNA, with a range of roughly 0.19 to 27.4 ug. CD8+CD57+ expansion was defined as frequency above the mean frequency observed in healthy subjects.

At least ten counts were recorded for this clonotype. Its specific antigen is unknown. No quality values exist for individual bases; no much larger clone is one base distant. General findings and caveats noted by the study authors: No significant difference in CD8+ Simpson's diversity was found between patients and healthy controls (P=0.060). Around 31 CD8+ CDR3 sequences were shared between patients and controls but appeared highly expressed in patients and within their immunodominant clones.

Genomic DNA was used as template for profiling of TCR beta VDJ combinations and CDR3 sequences. TCR repertoire sequencing was run on an Illumina HiSeq 2000. On the authors' methods: Repertoires were assessed using TRBV/TRBJ rearrangement plots, CDR3 size and DJ length profiles, and Simpson's diversity index. The immunodominant clone was defined as the most abundant DNA sequence in deep sequencing data. CDR3 amino acid sequences were checked for sharing across subjects and were also compared against the VDJdb database and published repertoires. TCRdb itself trimmed the public reads at Q25 with fastp, ran MiXCR and retained productive beta chains. Each CDR3 protein appears once, grouped with its most common genes and DNA. The V and J calls follow TCRdb's processing rather than the paper's. A total of over 150,000 distinct CDR3 sequences appear in this sample, roughly 54% of them only once. The ten largest clones take up around 12% of the sample.

Germline trimming amounts to 5 bases on V and 4 bases on J, with 4 as the count of junction bases outside the gene matches. The germline V gene gives CDR1 as SGHTA and CDR2 as FQGNSA. Counted from cysteine to phenylalanine, this CDR3 has 14 amino acids. The read is trimmed to its CDR3 DNA, 42 bases read in frame from base 1. Expansion of CD8+CD57+ cells had been shown by flow cytometry in the patients chosen for sequencing. All patients had severe acquired aplastic anemia diagnosed by International Study of Aplastic Anemia and Agranulocytosis and Camitta criteria. No therapy had been received by the patients at the time of blood sampling. In the study, sorted CD4+ and CD8+ blood T cells from patients with severe aplastic anemia and from healthy subjects underwent deep sequencing of TCR repertoires. Patients were enrolled under clinicaltrials.gov protocols 00001620, 01623167, 00001397, 00071045, 00081523 and 00961064 in the USA. Ficoll-Paque density gradient centrifugation was used to isolate peripheral blood mononuclear cells. Before DNA extraction, CD4+ and CD8+ T cells were sorted with FACS or magnetic beads.

The source material was sorted CD4+, CD8+, or CD8+CD57+ T cells (not recorded which) from PBMCs. The TCR sequence derives from a human donor with aplastic anemia. This chain joins TRBV7-2 to TRBJ2-1; 8 of the junction bases match TRBD2. The CDR3 region has the sequence CASSPGGEYNEQFF. The DNA sequence is as follows: TGTGCCAGCAGCCCCGGGGGGGAATACAATGAGCAGTTCTTC.